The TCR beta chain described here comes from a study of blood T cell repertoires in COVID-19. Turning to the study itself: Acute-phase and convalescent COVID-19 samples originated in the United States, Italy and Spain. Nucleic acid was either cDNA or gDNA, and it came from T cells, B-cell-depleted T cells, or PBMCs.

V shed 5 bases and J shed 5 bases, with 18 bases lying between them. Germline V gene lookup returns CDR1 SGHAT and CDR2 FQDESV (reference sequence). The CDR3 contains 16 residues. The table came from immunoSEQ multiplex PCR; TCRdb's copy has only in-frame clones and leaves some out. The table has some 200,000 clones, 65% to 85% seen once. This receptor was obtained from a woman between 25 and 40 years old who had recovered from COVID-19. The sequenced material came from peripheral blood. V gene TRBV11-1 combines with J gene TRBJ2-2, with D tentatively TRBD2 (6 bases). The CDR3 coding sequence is TGTGCCAGCAGCCCCCATCCGGGAGATTTAACCGGGGAGCTGTTTTTT. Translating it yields CASSPHPGDLTGELFF.